This section outlines one T cell receptor (beta chain) sequence together with its context. Its specificity is unknown. The PCR used 60 Vbeta and 13 Jbeta primers. The table came from immunoSEQ multiplex PCR; TCRdb's copy has only in-frame clones and leaves some out. The data show approximately 110,000 clones, around two thirds seen once. These data come from a study of cytomegalovirus exposure and HLA in healthy donors. Study-wide results and caveats: Rates of TCR association differed by HLA locus in a later analysis, with DRB1 highest and HLA-C lowest.

V lost 4 bases and J lost 7; bases outside the gene matches: 9. CDR3 length: 16 amino acids. From germline, CDR1 is SGHVS and CDR2 FNYEAQ. Sample: PBMCs. This receptor was obtained from a woman aged 40 to 50 in good health and CMV-seropositive. The chain recombines TRBV7-6 with TRBJ2-1; 11 bases line up with TRBD2. The CDR3 spells CASSSELAGGGNEQFF. The CDR3 DNA reads TGTGCCAGCAGCTCCGAATTAGCGGGGGGGGGTAATGAGCAGTTCTTC.